The 29 T cell receptor beta chains in this list originate from one sample, sequenced in a study of T cells in Graves' hyperthyroidism and ophthalmopathy. Amplification of TCR beta CDR3 regions used RNA as the template. TCR CDR3 underwent first-round RT-PCR with the HTBI primer set. Each CDR3 protein gets one entry after TCRdb re-called the multiplex PCR reads with MiXCR. The sample includes 450,000 to 500,000 distinct CDR3 sequences, about 20% of them seen just once. Sequences were obtained from blood. The receptors derive from a woman aged 70-85 years with Graves' ophthalmopathy.

In its sample, this clonotype was seen a few times. The rearrangement joins TRBV3-1 to TRBJ2-7; D ambiguous. CDR3 length: 13 amino acids. The V end lost 1 base, the J end lost 6 bases, and 10 bases lay between the germline ends. Germline CDR1 is LGHDT and CDR2 is YNNKEL (reference sequence). CDR3 nucleotides: TGTGCCAGCAGCCAAGTCGCCAACCGCGAGCAGTACTTC. The encoded protein is CASSQVANREQYF.

The V and J genes are TRBV29-1 and TRBJ1-2, with 7 nucleotides matching TRBD1. Germline CDR1 reads SQVTM; CDR2 reads ANQGSEA. This CDR3 contains 13 residues. Trimming removed 7 bases from V and 2 bases from J; junction bases left unmatched: 7. The CDR3 DNA sequence: TGCAGCGGTCTAGACAGGGACAACTATGGCTACACCTTC. Encoded protein: CSGLDRDNYGYTF.

The V and J genes are TRBV5-1 and TRBJ1-5; a weak D match, TRBD1 (6 bases). The CDR3 spans 14 residues. Trimming removed 0 bases at V and 5 bases at J, with 9 bases between. CDR1 is SGHRS, CDR2 YFSETQ, per germline. The CDR3 DNA sequence: TGCGCCAGCAGCTTGGAGGCAGGGGATCAGCCCCAGCATTTT. Translation gives CASSLEAGDQPQHF.

This clonotype was picked up a small number of times. The V and J genes are TRBV20-1 and TRBJ2-7, with 11 bases lining up with TRBD2. Losses at the gene ends were 0 bases for V and 3 bases for J; bases not matched to a gene: 7. The CDR3 is 16 residues long. CDR1 is DFQATT and CDR2 is SNEGSKA in the germline V gene (reference sequence). CDR3 DNA: TGCAGTGCTAGAGATTCGGGACTAGCGGAAATCTACGAGCAGTACTTC. Its translation: CSARDSGLAEIYEQYF.

The chain employs TRBV5-1 and TRBJ2-7, with D perhaps TRBD1 (6 bases). V was shortened by 5 bases and J by 4 bases, with 16 bases between the two germline ends. CDR1 and CDR2 (germline): SGHRS, YFSETQ. There are 14 residues in the CDR3. CDR3 bases: TGCGCCAGCAGGGATACAGGGACGGCGTACGAGCAGTACTTC. Its translation is CASRDTGTAYEQYF.

The chain recombines TRBV28 with TRBJ2-3; 7 nucleotides agree with TRBD1. The germline CDR1 and CDR2 sequences are MDHEN and SYDVKM. Losses at the gene ends were 5 bases for V and 5 bases for J; bases not matched to a gene: 4. The CDR3 runs to 13 residues. The CDR3 here is CASSATGLDTQYF. The CDR3 nucleotides are TGTGCCAGCAGTGCGACAGGGTTAGATACGCAGTATTTT.

This clonotype has more than one count but fewer than ten. The chain employs TRBV6-6 and TRBJ1-1; possible D gene TRBD1, 5 bases. Per the germline V gene, CDR1 is MNHNY and CDR2 is SVGAGI (reference sequence). V gave up 2 bases and J gave up 5 bases, with 18 bases separating them. The CDR3 length is 16 residues. The CDR3 region is CASSYGDSTSGTEAFF. Here the CDR3 DNA reads TGTGCCAGCAGTTACGGGGACTCTACCTCGGGGACTGAAGCTTTCTTT.

The chain combines TRBV6-2 or TRBV6-3 with TRBJ1-2, with 7 nucleotides matching TRBD1. Germline assignment: CDR1 MNHEY and CDR2 SVGEGT. The CDR3 is made up of 14 amino acids. The ends lost 6 bases at V and 5 bases at J; junction bases unmatched: 9. DNA for the CDR3: TGTGCCAGCAGCCCTATGAGGGGGCCATATGGCTACACCTTC. It yields the protein CASSPMRGPYGYTF.

This chain connects TRBV5-1 to TRBJ2-7; 7 nucleotides line up with TRBD2. Germline loops: CDR1 SGHRS, CDR2 YFSETQ. J lost 1 base, V lost 0 bases, and 10 bases had no gene match. There are 17 residues in the CDR3. DNA of the CDR3: TGCGCCAGCAGCTTGGAGTTCGGCGGGAGAGGGTCCTACGAGCAGTACTTC. Its protein product is CASSLEFGGRGSYEQYF.

This clonotype is medium-sized (0.01 to 0.1%). The chain is built from TRBV6-2 or TRBV6-3 and TRBJ1-1; D remains ambiguous. CDR3 size: 12 residues. Trimming stripped 0 bases from V and 8 bases from J, with 7 bases between. Germline V lookup: CDR1 MNHEY, CDR2 SVGEGT. CDR3 protein: CASSYSRHEAFF. The CDR3 DNA follows: TGTGCCAGCAGTTACTCGAGACACGAAGCTTTCTTT.

V usage is TRBV27 and J usage is TRBJ2-2; D is uncertain. From germline, CDR1 is MNHEY and CDR2 SMNVEV (reference sequence). V shed 3 bases and J shed 7 bases, with 12 bases lying between them. There are 14 residues in the CDR3. The DNA for the CDR3 is TGTGCCAGCAGTTTCCCTTACGGTGGCGGGGAGCTGTTTTTT. Translated, it gives CASSFPYGGGELFF.

The chain links TRBV4-1 to TRBJ2-7; perhaps TRBD1 as D (5 bases). In germline, CDR1 is MGHRA, CDR2 YSYEKL. This CDR3 region has 15 residues. Deletions cut 0 bases from V and 1 base from J, with 10 bases between. The CDR3 DNA follows: TGCGCCAGCAGCCAAGAGCACAGGCGATCCTACGAGCAGTACTTC. This encodes CASSQEHRRSYEQYF.

This clonotype has only a few counts. V is TRBV11-1 and J is TRBJ2-2; 8 nucleotides align to TRBD2. Germline V gene data show CDR1 as SGHAT and CDR2 as FQDESV (reference sequence). This CDR3 has 15 residues. The trim removed 7 bases at V and 4 bases at J, leaving 8 bases unmatched. CDR3 bases: TGTGCCAGCAAGAACCCGGGAGGGATCACCGGGGAGCTGTTTTTT. It specifies CASKNPGGITGELFF.

On this clonotype itself: A read error may be the cause here, since a much bigger clone is one base away. This chain uses TRBV20-1 with TRBJ2-1, with 9 bases lining up with TRBD2. The CDR3 length is 15 residues. Germline CDR1 DFQATT, CDR2 SNEGSKA (reference sequence). V dropped 0 bases and J dropped 7; count of bases not matched to a gene: 7. CDR3 in DNA: TGCAGTGCTAGAGATGGCGGGGGGGGGATGAATGAGCAGTTCTTC. Translating it yields CSARDGGGGMNEQFF.

This sequence joins TRBV6-1 and TRBJ2-5; 11 bases match TRBD1. After removal of 0 bases from V and 5 bases from J, the junction contained 5 bases not matched to a gene. The CDR3 totals 16 residues. Germline CDR1 is MNHNS and CDR2 is SASEGT. The CDR3 spells CASSEASGQGAETQYF. The DNA of the CDR3 is TGTGCCAGCAGTGAAGCGAGTGGACAGGGGGCGGAGACCCAGTACTTC.

The table lists this clonotype with many counts. The chain combines TRBV7-6 with TRBJ2-2, with TRBD2 as a possible D gene (6 bases). Germline V CDR1 and CDR2: SGHVS, FNYEAQ. The V end lost 5 bases, the J end lost 1 base, and 11 bases lay between the germline ends. The CDR3 contains 15 residues. The CDR3 protein is CASSERRGNTGELFF. The CDR3 DNA follows: TGTGCCAGCAGCGAGAGGAGGGGGAACACCGGGGAGCTGTTTTTT.

This clonotype came up a few times. This sequence joins TRBV5-1 and TRBJ2-1, with TRBD2 matching 7 bases. The V segment lost 0 bases and the J segment 8 bases; nucleotides outside the gene matches: 8. The V gene's germline CDR1 is SGHRS and CDR2 YFSETQ. The CDR3 totals 15 residues. The CDR3 DNA reads as TGCGCCAGCAGCTTGGAGAGCGGGATCGCCGATGAGCAGTTCTTC. Translation gives CASSLESGIADEQFF.

This clonotype was detected a few times. The rearrangement uses TRBV28 and TRBJ1-2; perhaps TRBD1 as D (6 bases). The germline gives CDR1 MDHEN, CDR2 SYDVKM. Between the trimmed V and J ends, which lost 7 bases and 3 bases, there was a span of 18 bases. CDR3 length: 15 residues. The CDR3 DNA sequence: TGTGCCAGCACTCCGGGGGGGGCGCAGGACTATGGCTACACCTTC. Protein product: CASTPGGAQDYGYTF.

The chain links TRBV6-1 to TRBJ1-2; a possible D gene is TRBD1 (5 bases). The germline gives CDR1 MNHNS, CDR2 SASEGT. CDR3 length: 13 amino acids. Trimming stripped 10 bases from V and 2 bases from J, with 14 bases between. Here the CDR3 reads CAILRRGNYGYTF. In nucleotides, the CDR3 is TGTGCCATCCTAAGGAGGGGAAACTATGGCTACACCTTC.

There are many counts of this clonotype. V is TRBV7-2 and J is TRBJ2-7, with D tentatively TRBD2 (6 bases). Trimming removed 7 bases from V and 2 bases from J, with 12 bases in between. Germline V lookup: CDR1 SGHTA, CDR2 FQGNSA. This CDR3 has 13 residues. DNA for the CDR3: TGTGCCAGCAACCTGTGGGGGGCCTACGAGCAGTACTTC. This codes for CASNLWGAYEQYF.

This clonotype was seen many times. The rearrangement links TRBV6-6 to TRBJ1-1; D uncertain. Germline CDR1 reads MNHNY; CDR2 reads SVGAGI (reference sequence). Trimming removed 2 bases from V and 1 base from J, with 11 bases in between. CDR3 length: 15 residues. The CDR3 DNA is TGTGCCAGCAGTTACGGTCTTAGGACGAACACTGAAGCTTTCTTT. Translated: CASSYGLRTNTEAFF.

This clonotype was seen ten or more times. This chain links TRBV18 with TRBJ2-5; no firm D call. CDR1 and CDR2 from the germline V gene are KGHSH and LQKENI. The ends were cut back, 8 bases at V and 3 bases at J, with 7 bases in the middle. The CDR3 totals 11 residues. The CDR3 DNA follows: TGTGCCAGCAGCCCGGAAGAGACCCAGTACTTC. Encoded protein: CASSPEETQYF.

The chain carries TRBV19 and TRBJ1-4, with D possibly being TRBD1 (5 bases). This CDR3 has 14 amino acids. Looked up from germline, CDR1 is LNHDA and CDR2 is SQIVND (reference sequence). The V end was cut by 6 bases, the J end by 10 bases, with 18 bases between. Here the CDR3 reads CASRVRGAEAKLFF. The CDR3 DNA follows: TGTGCCAGTAGGGTAAGAGGGGCGGAGGCAAAACTGTTTTTT.

CDR3 region: CASNDQTGGGAEAFF. The CDR3 coding sequence is TGTGCCAGCAACGACCAAACGGGGGGGGGGGCTGAAGCTTTCTTT. The V gene is TRBV6-1, the J gene TRBJ1-1, with a weak D call TRBD1 (5 bases). Looked up from germline, CDR1 is MNHNS and CDR2 is SASEGT. The CDR3 covers 15 residues. Between the trimmed V and J ends, which lost 7 bases and 6 bases, there was a span of 21 bases.

This clonotype occurred a few times. This chain connects TRBV27 to TRBJ1-2, with no clear D. CDR3 length equals 13 residues. In germline, CDR1 is MNHEY, CDR2 SMNVEV (reference sequence). Trimming left V 5 bases short and J 5 bases short, with 12 bases between. CDR3 residues: CASSGGKGYGYTF. The CDR3 nucleotides are TGTGCCAGCAGTGGAGGAAAGGGATATGGCTACACCTTC.

The chain links TRBV7-9 to TRBJ2-1, with D tentatively TRBD2 (7 bases). The CDR3 totals 17 residues. V lost 4 bases to trimming and J lost 5 bases, with 21 bases between them. CDR1 and CDR2 from the germline V gene are SEHNR and FQNEAQ (reference sequence). DNA of the CDR3: TGTGCCAGCAGCTCGGGGGGCCCGGTAGCGCTGAACAATGAGCAGTTCTTC. Amino acids: CASSSGGPVALNNEQFF.

V usage is TRBV12-3 or TRBV12-4 and J usage is TRBJ2-1; D unresolved. The CDR3 is 12 residues long. The V gene lost 6 bases and the J gene lost 7 bases, with 10 bases spanning the gap. CDR3 sequence (DNA): TGTGCCAGCAGCCAAACGATTAATGAGCAGTTCTTC. This sequence encodes CASSQTINEQFF.

This clonotype was recorded at least ten times. The chain combines TRBV2 with TRBJ2-3, with no clear D. V shed 3 bases and J shed 6 bases, with 16 bases lying between them. The germline gives CDR1 SNHLY, CDR2 FYNNEI. The CDR3 runs 15 residues. DNA of the CDR3: TGTGCCAGCAGTGAGCAAACTTACTTGGGCGATACGCAGTATTTT. This translates into CASSEQTYLGDTQYF.

The rearrangement joins TRBV5-1 to TRBJ2-2; the D is unclear. V was pared by 7 bases and J by 7 bases, with 17 bases between. In germline, CDR1 is SGHRS, CDR2 YFSETQ. The CDR3 is 14 amino acids. CDR3 region: CASVLGSKSGELFF. In nucleotides, the CDR3 is TGCGCCAGCGTCTTGGGTTCAAAGAGCGGGGAGCTGTTTTTT.